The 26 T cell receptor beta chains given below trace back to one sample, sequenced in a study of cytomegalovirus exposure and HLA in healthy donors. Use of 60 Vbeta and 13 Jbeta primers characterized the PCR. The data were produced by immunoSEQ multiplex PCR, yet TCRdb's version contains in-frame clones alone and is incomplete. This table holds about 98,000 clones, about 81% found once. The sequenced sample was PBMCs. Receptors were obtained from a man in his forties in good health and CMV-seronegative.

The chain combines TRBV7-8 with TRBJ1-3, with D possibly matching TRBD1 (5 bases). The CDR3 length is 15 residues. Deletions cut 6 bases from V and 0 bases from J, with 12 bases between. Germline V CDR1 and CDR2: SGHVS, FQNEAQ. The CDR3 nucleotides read TGTGCCAGCAGGTTGGACATTTACTCTGGAAACACCATATATTTT. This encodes CASRLDIYSGNTIYF.

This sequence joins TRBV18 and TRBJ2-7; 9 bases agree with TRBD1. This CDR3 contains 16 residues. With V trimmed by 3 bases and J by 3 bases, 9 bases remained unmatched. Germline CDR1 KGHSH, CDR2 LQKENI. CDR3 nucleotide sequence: TGTGCCAGCTCACCCCCCGTCCGGGGACAGGGCTACGAGCAGTACTTC. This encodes CASSPPVRGQGYEQYF.

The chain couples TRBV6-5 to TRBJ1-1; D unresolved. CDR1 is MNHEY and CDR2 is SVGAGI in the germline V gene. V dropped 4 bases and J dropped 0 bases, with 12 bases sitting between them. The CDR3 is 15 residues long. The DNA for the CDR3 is TGTGCCAGCAGTTCTGCCTGGGGAGTGAACACTGAAGCTTTCTTT. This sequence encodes CASSSAWGVNTEAFF.

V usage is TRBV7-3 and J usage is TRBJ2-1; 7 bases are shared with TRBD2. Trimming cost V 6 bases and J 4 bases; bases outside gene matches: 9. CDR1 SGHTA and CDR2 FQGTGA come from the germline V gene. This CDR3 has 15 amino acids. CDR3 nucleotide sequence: TGTGCCAGCAGTCCTCCGGGGGGAAATTACAATGAGCAGTTCTTC. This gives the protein CASSPPGGNYNEQFF.

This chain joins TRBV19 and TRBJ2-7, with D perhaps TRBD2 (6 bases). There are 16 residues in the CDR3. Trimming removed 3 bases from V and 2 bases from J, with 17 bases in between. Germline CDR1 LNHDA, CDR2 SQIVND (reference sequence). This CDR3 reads CASSIRLGLPTYEQYF. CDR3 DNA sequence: TGTGCCAGTAGTATTCGATTGGGACTTCCTACCTACGAGCAGTACTTC.

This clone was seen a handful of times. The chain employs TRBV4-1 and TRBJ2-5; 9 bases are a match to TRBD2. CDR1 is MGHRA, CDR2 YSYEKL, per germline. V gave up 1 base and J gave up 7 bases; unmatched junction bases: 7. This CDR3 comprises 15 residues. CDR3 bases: TGCGCCAGCAGCCAAGCTCTAGCGGGGTTGGCGACCCAGTACTTC. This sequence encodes CASSQALAGLATQYF.

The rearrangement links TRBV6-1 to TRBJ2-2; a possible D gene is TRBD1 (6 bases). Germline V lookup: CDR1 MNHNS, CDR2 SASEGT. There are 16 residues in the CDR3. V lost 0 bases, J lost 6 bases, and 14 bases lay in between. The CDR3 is CASSEAPPRGPGELFF. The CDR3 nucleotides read TGTGCCAGCAGTGAAGCGCCCCCCAGGGGTCCCGGGGAGCTGTTTTTT.

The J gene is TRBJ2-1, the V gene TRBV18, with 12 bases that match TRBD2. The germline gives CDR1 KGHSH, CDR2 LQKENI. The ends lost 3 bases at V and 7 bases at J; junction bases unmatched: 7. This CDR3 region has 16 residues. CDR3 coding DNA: TGTGCCAGCTCACCGCCCCCTAGCGGGGGGGCAAATGAGCAGTTCTTC. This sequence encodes CASSPPPSGGANEQFF.

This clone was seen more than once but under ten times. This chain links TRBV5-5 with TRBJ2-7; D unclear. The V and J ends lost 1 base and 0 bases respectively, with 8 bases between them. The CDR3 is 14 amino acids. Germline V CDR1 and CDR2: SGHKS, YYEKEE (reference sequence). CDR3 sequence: CASSLWSDSYEQYF. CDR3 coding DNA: TGTGCCAGCAGCTTGTGGTCAGACTCCTACGAGCAGTACTTC.

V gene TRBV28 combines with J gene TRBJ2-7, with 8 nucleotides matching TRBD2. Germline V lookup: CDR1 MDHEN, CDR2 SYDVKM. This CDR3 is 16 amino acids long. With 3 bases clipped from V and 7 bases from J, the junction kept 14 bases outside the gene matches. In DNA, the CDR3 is TGTGCCAGCAGTTTCACGGGGGGGGCGGAGGCGCGGGAGCAGTACTTC. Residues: CASSFTGGAEAREQYF.

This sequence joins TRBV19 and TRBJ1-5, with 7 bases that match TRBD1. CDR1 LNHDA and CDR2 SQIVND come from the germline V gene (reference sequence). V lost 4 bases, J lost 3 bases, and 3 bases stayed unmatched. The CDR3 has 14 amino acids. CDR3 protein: CASSTTGSNQPQHF. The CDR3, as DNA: TGTGCCAGTAGTACGACAGGGTCCAATCAGCCCCAGCATTTT. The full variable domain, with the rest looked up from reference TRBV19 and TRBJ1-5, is DGGITQSPKYLFRKEGQNVTLSCEQNLNHDAMYWYRQDPGQGLRLIYYSQIVNDFQKGDIAEGYSVSREKKESFPLTVTSAQKNPTAFYLCASSTTGSNQPQHFGDGTRLSIL.

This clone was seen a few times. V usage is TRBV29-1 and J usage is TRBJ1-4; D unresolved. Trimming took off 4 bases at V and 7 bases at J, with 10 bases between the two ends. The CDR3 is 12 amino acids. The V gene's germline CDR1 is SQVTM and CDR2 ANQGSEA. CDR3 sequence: CSVGDTIEKLFF. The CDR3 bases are TGCAGCGTTGGTGACACAATTGAAAAACTGTTTTTT.

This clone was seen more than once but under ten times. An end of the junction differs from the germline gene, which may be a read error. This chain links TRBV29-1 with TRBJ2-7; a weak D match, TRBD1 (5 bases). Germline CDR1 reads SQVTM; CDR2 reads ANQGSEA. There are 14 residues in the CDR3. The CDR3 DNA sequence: TGCAGCTTTGAAGAGCAGCAGACAGCCTACGAGCAGTACTTC. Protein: CSFEEQQTAYEQYF.

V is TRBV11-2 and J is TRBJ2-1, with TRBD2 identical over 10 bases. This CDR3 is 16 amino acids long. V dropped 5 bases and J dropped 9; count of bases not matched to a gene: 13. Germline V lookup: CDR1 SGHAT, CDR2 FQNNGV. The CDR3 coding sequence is TGTGCCAGCAGCCCCACGGCTAGCGGGGGAGTTGGTGAGCAGTTCTTC. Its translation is CASSPTASGGVGEQFF.

The CDR3 loop reads CASGLVPGGSYEQYF. In DNA form, the CDR3 reads TGTGCTAGTGGTTTGGTTCCAGGGGGCTCCTACGAGCAGTACTTC. The V and J genes are TRBV12-5 and TRBJ2-7; 7 bases line up with TRBD1. Losses at the gene ends were 0 bases for V and 0 bases for J; bases not matched to a gene: 2. The germline V gene encodes CDR1 LGHNT and CDR2 FRNRAP. The CDR3 has 15 residues.

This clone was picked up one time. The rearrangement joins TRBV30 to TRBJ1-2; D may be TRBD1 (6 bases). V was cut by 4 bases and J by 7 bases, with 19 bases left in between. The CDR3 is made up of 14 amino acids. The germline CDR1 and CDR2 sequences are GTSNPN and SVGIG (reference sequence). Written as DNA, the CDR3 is TGTGCCTGGAATTGGGTGTTAGGGGGTTTTGGCTACACCTTC. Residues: CAWNWVLGGFGYTF.

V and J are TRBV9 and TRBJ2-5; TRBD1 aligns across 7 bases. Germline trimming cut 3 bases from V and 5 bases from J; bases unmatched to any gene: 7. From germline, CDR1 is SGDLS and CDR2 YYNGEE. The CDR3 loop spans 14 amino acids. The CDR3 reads CASSATDRVETQYF. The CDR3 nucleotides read TGTGCCAGCAGCGCGACCGACAGGGTGGAGACCCAGTACTTC.

The CDR3 DNA sequence: TGCGCCAGCAGTCAATCCGTTTATTCTTCGGCCCCAGGGGCAGACTATAATTCACCCCTCCACTTT. Encoded protein: CASSQSVYSSAPGADYNSPLHF. The J gene is TRBJ1-6, the V gene TRBV23-1, with D possibly matching TRBD1 (6 bases). TRBV23-1 falls under the ORF class, with uncertain function. There are 22 residues in the CDR3. Trimming left V 0 bases short and J 3 bases short, with 27 bases between.

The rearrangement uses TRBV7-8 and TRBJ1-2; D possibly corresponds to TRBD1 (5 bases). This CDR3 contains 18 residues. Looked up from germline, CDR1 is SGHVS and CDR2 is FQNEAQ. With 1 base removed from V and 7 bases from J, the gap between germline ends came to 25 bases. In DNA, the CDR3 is TGTGCCAGCAGCTTAGTTGGGTTTGGGGTCAGGGTGGTATCTGGCTACACCTTC. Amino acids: CASSLVGFGVRVVSGYTF.

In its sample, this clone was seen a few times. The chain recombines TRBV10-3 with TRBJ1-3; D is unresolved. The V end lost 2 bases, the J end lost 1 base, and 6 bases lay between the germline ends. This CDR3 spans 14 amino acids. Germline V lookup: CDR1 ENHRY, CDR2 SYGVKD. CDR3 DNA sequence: TGTGCCATCAGTGAGGCGGGATCTGGAAACACCATATATTTT. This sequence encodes CAISEAGSGNTIYF.

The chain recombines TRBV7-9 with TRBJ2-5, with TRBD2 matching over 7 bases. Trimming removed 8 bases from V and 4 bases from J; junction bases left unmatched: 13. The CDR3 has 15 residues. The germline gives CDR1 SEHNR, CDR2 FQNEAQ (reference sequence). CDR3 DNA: TGTGCCAGCGGCTCCCTGGGGGAGGGACTAGAGACCCAGTACTTC. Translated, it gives CASGSLGEGLETQYF.

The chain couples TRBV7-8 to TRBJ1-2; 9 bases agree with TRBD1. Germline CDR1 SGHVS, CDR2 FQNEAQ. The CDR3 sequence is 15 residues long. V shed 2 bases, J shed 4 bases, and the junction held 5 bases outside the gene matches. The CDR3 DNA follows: TGTGCCAGCAGCTTAAGCGGACAGGGGTTCTATGGCTACACCTTC. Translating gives CASSLSGQGFYGYTF.

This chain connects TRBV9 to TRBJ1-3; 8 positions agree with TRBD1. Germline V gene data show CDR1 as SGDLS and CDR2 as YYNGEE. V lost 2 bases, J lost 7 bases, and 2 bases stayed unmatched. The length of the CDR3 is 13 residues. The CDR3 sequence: CASSVTGANTIYF. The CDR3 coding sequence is TGTGCCAGCAGCGTGACAGGGGCGAACACCATATATTTT.

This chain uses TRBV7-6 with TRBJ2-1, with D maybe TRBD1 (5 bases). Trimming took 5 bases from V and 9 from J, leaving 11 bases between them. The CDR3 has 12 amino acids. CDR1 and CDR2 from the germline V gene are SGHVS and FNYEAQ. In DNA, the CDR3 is TGTGCCAGCAGCGTTCAGGGCAGTGAGCAGTTCTTC. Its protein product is CASSVQGSEQFF.

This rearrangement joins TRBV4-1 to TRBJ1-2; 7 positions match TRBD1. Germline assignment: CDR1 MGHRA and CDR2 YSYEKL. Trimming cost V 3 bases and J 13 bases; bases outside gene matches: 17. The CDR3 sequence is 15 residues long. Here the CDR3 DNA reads TGCGCCAGCAGCCAGGATCCGTACAGGGGTCGTGCCTCCACCTTC. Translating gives CASSQDPYRGRASTF.

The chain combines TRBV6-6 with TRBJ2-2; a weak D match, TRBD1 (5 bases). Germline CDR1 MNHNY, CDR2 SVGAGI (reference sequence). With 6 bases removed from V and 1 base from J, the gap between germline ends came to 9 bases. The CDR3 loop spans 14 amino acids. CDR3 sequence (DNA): TGTGCCAGCAGGACTGGACAGAACACCGGGGAGCTGTTTTTT. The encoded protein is CASRTGQNTGELFF.